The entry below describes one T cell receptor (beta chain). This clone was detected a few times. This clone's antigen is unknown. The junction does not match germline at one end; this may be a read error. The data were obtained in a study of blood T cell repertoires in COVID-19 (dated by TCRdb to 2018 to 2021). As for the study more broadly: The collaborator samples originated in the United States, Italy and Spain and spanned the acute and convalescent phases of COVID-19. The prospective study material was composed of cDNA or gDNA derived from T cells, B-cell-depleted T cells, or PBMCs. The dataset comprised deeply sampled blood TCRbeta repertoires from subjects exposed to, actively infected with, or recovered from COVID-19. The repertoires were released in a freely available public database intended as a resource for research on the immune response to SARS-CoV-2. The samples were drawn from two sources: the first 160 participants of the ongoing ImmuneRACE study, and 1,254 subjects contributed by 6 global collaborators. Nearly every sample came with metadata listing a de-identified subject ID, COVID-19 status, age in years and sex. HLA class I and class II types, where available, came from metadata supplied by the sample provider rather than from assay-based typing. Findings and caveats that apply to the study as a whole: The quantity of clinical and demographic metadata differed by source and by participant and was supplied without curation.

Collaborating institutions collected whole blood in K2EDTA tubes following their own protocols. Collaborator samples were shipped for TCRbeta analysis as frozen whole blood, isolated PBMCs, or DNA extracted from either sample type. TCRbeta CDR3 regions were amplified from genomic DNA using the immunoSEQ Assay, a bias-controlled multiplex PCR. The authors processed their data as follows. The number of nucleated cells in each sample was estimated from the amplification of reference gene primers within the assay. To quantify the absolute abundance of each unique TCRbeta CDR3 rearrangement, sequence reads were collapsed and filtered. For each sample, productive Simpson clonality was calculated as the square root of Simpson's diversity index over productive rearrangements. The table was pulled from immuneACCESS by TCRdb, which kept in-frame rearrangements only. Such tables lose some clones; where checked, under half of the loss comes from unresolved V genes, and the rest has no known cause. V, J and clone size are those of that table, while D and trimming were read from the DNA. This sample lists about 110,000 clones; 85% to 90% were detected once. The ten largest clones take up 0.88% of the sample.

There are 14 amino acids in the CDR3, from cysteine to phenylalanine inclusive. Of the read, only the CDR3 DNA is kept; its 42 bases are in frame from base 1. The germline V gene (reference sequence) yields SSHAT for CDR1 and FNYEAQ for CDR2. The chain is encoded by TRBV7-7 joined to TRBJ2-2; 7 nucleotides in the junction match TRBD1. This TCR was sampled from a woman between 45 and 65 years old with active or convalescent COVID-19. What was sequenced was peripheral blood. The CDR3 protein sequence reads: CASSSGTETGELFF. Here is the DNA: TGTGCTAGCAGCTCCGGGACAGAGACCGGGGAGCTGTTTTTT.